Below, 18 T cell receptor beta chains from the same sample are listed, as sequenced in a study of T cell repertoires in cytomegalovirus infection. These TCRs' antigens remain unknown. TCRdb re-derived calls from the reads in MiXCR, one entry per CDR3 protein. Of 680,000 or so distinct CDR3 sequences in the sample, around 35% were seen once. The sample consisted of cultured PBMCs, taken from culture after CMV antigen stimulation. These receptors were taken from a human donor in good health (CMV status not recorded). Some clones in this sample may be carry-over from other donors' samples.

This chain joins TRBV11-2 and TRBJ2-1, with D perhaps TRBD1 (6 bases). The V gene's germline CDR1 is SGHAT and CDR2 FQNNGV. The V end lost 5 bases, the J end lost 6 bases, and 17 bases lay between the germline ends. The length of the CDR3 is 15 residues. The DNA of the CDR3 is TGTGCCAGCAGCCCCCCCAGGGGCGTTTTCAATGAGCAGTTCTTC. Amino acid sequence: CASSPPRGVFNEQFF.

The sample holds a few counts of this clonotype. The chain couples TRBV12-3 or TRBV12-4 to TRBJ1-4, with D uncertain. The CDR3 consists of 14 residues. Trimming shortened V by 6 bases and J by 5 bases, and 13 bases separated the two germline ends. The CDR3 reads CASSHGPQNEKLFF. CDR3 DNA: TGTGCCAGCAGCCACGGGCCTCAAAATGAAAAACTGTTTTTT.

V is TRBV7-2 and J is TRBJ1-6, with D possibly TRBD1 on 5 matching bases. Between the trimmed V and J ends, which lost 1 base and 14 bases, there was a span of 18 bases. This CDR3 contains 15 residues. Germline V gives CDR1 SGHTA, CDR2 FQGNSA. CDR3 DNA: TGTGCCAGCAGCTTAGAGTCAGGGCGGAACTCATCCCTCCACTTT. This sequence encodes CASSLESGRNSSLHF.

The gene calls are TRBV6-2 or TRBV6-3 and TRBJ2-3; D may be TRBD1 (6 bases). The germline V gene has CDR1 MNHEY and CDR2 SVGEGT. The V end was cut by 0 bases, the J end by 4 bases, with 14 bases between. This CDR3 spans 16 amino acids. Here the CDR3 DNA reads TGTGCCAGCAGTTACTCCTTCAGGGGCCCCGCAGATACGCAGTATTTT. It codes for CASSYSFRGPADTQYF.

The gene calls are TRBV2 and TRBJ1-1; 7 bases map to TRBD1. CDR3 length: 16 residues. Losses at the gene ends were 6 bases for V and 1 base for J; bases not matched to a gene: 11. CDR1 and CDR2 from the germline V gene are SNHLY and FYNNEI. The CDR3 DNA reads as TGTGCCAGCAGCACAGGGGCGGAGGGGACGAACACTGAAGCTTTCTTT. This translates into CASSTGAEGTNTEAFF.

The chain is built from TRBV6-1 and TRBJ2-5; D unresolved. CDR1 is MNHNS and CDR2 is SASEGT in the germline V gene. This CDR3 comprises 15 residues. V was pared by 6 bases and J by 1 base, with 15 bases between. The CDR3 coding sequence is TGTGCCAGCAGCGGGTCGGCCAGGTCCCAAGAGACCCAGTACTTC. Protein sequence: CASSGSARSQETQYF.

Ten or more counts support this clonotype. The chain joins TRBV7-2 to TRBJ1-3; D gene unclear. This CDR3 contains 13 residues. The V and J ends lost 1 base and 3 bases respectively, with 4 bases between them. Germline V gene lookup returns CDR1 SGHTA and CDR2 FQGNSA. The CDR3 is CASSLVGGNTIYF. In DNA, the CDR3 is TGTGCCAGCAGCTTAGTGGGTGGAAACACCATATATTTT.

This clonotype appeared a few times. The rearrangement joins TRBV6-2 or TRBV6-3 to TRBJ2-5; 10 positions match TRBD2. Germline V gene data show CDR1 as MNHEY and CDR2 as SVGEGT. Losses at the gene ends were 6 bases for V and 5 bases for J; bases not matched to a gene: 9. This CDR3 comprises 15 residues. The CDR3, as DNA: TGTGCCAGCAGCCGAGACCTAGCGGGAGTGGAGACCCAGTACTTC. Its protein is CASSRDLAGVETQYF.

In this sample, this clonotype turned up many times. This sequence joins TRBV7-2 and TRBJ2-5; TRBD1 might be the D (5 bases). From germline, CDR1 is SGHTA and CDR2 FQGNSA. CDR3 size: 15 residues. V lost 1 base and J lost 2, with 11 bases in between. CDR3 region: CASSLGVDRQETQYF. The CDR3 DNA is TGTGCCAGCAGCTTAGGAGTTGACAGACAAGAGACCCAGTACTTC.

This clonotype was counted a few times. The rearrangement joins TRBV12-3 or TRBV12-4 to TRBJ2-2, with no clear D. This CDR3 region has 15 residues. Trimming pared 5 bases from V and 1 base from J, leaving 11 bases between. CDR3 in DNA: TGTGCCAGCAGTGACCGCGAGCGGAACACCGGGGAGCTGTTTTTT. It encodes CASSDRERNTGELFF.

This clonotype was seen at least ten times. The CDR3 coding sequence is TGTGCCAGCAGCTTAGCACAGGGGTACAGCAATCAGCCCCAGCATTTT. This codes for CASSLAQGYSNQPQHF. V usage is TRBV7-2 and J usage is TRBJ1-5; the match to TRBD1 covers 7 bases. Germline trimming cut 0 bases from V and 1 base from J; bases unmatched to any gene: 3. Germline CDR1 and CDR2: SGHTA and FQGNSA. The CDR3 runs to 16 residues.

The V call is TRBV3-1, the J call TRBJ1-1, with D possibly matching TRBD1 (5 bases). Germline lookup yields CDR1 LGHDT and CDR2 YNNKEL (reference sequence). The V and J ends lost 3 bases and 1 base respectively, with 9 bases between them. The CDR3 runs 14 residues. As DNA, the CDR3 is TGTGCCAGCAGCCAGGTCGGACAGAACACTGAAGCTTTCTTT. Protein product: CASSQVGQNTEAFF.

V and J are TRBV7-9 and TRBJ1-2; TRBD1 might be the D (6 bases). This CDR3 spans 17 amino acids. Germline assignment: CDR1 SEHNR and CDR2 FQNEAQ (reference sequence). V lost 5 bases, J lost 0 bases, and 19 bases lay in between. In DNA, the CDR3 is TGTGCCAGCAGCCCCCGGACAGCTAAGAACGCTAACTATGGCTACACCTTC. It translates to CASSPRTAKNANYGYTF.

The V and J genes are TRBV19 and TRBJ2-5, with 10 nucleotides matching TRBD1. V shed 4 bases and J 6 bases; nucleotides not matched to a gene: 5. CDR3 length: 14 amino acids. Germline V gene sequence: CDR1 LNHDA, CDR2 SQIVND (reference sequence). The CDR3 coding sequence is TGTGCCAGTAGTACGACAGGGGGCCAGAAGACCCAGTACTTC. It is translated as CASSTTGGQKTQYF.

This chain joins TRBV27 and TRBJ2-1; 13 bases match TRBD2. The CDR3 has 15 amino acids. CDR1 MNHEY and CDR2 SMNVEV come from the germline V gene (reference sequence). V shed 5 bases and J 7 bases; nucleotides not matched to a gene: 5. For the CDR3, the DNA is TGTGCCAGCAGTGTGGGACTAGCGGGAAGTAATGAGCAGTTCTTC. It encodes CASSVGLAGSNEQFF.

This clonotype was observed many times. J is TRBJ2-7 and V is TRBV7-2; possible D gene TRBD2, 6 bases. This CDR3 has 15 amino acids. CDR1 SGHTA and CDR2 FQGNSA come from the germline V gene. Trimming removed 1 base at V and 4 bases at J, with 14 bases between. Here the CDR3 reads CASSLDPGEMYEQYF. The CDR3 DNA reads TGTGCCAGCAGCTTAGATCCGGGAGAAATGTACGAGCAGTACTTC.

This clonotype was recorded many times. The gene calls are TRBV7-8 and TRBJ1-2; no clear D gene. Germline V gene data show CDR1 as SGHVS and CDR2 as FQNEAQ. The CDR3 has 16 amino acids. V lost 0 bases and J 6 bases, leaving 17 bases between the germline ends. CDR3 sequence reads: CASSLAIRSQKDGYTF. The CDR3 DNA is TGTGCCAGCAGCTTAGCGATACGATCACAGAAAGATGGCTACACCTTC.

This clonotype came up many times. The rearrangement joins TRBV7-2 to TRBJ1-2; D is undetermined. The CDR3 is 13 amino acids. CDR1 is SGHTA, CDR2 FQGNSA, per germline. Trimming cost V 1 base and J 4 bases, with 7 bases left between them. The CDR3 loop is CASSLGHLYGYTF. The CDR3 DNA sequence: TGTGCCAGCAGCTTAGGACATCTCTATGGCTACACCTTC.